The 7 T cell receptor beta chains reported below all come from one sample, sequenced in a study of response to subunit inactivated influenza vaccine. TCRdb recomputed calls from the RT-PCR reads with MiXCR, one row per CDR3 protein. Among some 500,000 distinct CDR3 sequences, about 25% were seen once, and the ten largest hold around 2%. The sequenced sample was CD4+ T cells sorted from PBMCs, obtained 4 to 6 days after vaccination. These receptors all stem from a man aged 45-60 years who received an inactivated influenza vaccine.

This chain links TRBV5-1 with TRBJ2-7; TRBD1 agrees at 9 bases. The CDR3 has 16 residues. Trimming took 2 bases from V and 0 from J; bases not matched to a gene: 6. CDR1 is SGHRS and CDR2 is YFSETQ in the germline V gene. The CDR3 protein is CASSLAGQGVSYEQYF. CDR3 nucleotides: TGCGCCAGCAGCTTAGCGGGACAGGGAGTCTCCTACGAGCAGTACTTC.

This sequence joins TRBV28 and TRBJ2-1; no clear D. Trimming removed 7 bases at V and 0 bases at J, with 16 bases between. Looked up from germline, CDR1 is MDHEN and CDR2 is SYDVKM. There are 16 residues in the CDR3. The CDR3 DNA sequence: TGTGCCAGCACCCCGCTCGGGTTGGGCTCCTACAATGAGCAGTTCTTC. It codes for CASTPLGLGSYNEQFF.

The chain couples TRBV29-1 to TRBJ2-7; D tentatively reads TRBD1 or TRBD2 (5 bases each). This CDR3 region has 15 residues. The germline V gene encodes CDR1 SQVTM and CDR2 ANQGSEA. Trimming removed 4 bases at V and 0 bases at J, with 16 bases between. The CDR3 sequence is CSVADRGASSYEQYF. Written as DNA, the CDR3 is TGCAGCGTTGCTGATCGGGGCGCGAGCTCCTACGAGCAGTACTTC.

The chain is built from TRBV6-2 or TRBV6-3 and TRBJ2-1, with D uncertain. This CDR3 has 16 residues. Germline CDR1 MNHEY, CDR2 SVGEGT. Trimming took off 5 bases at V and 0 bases at J, with 14 bases between the two ends. The DNA for the CDR3 is TGTGCCAGCAGTAACCTAATACTTAGCTCCTACAATGAGCAGTTCTTC. The encoded protein is CASSNLILSSYNEQFF.

This clonotype was observed a handful of times. The DNA for the CDR3 is TGCAGTGCCGTCCCGGGACAGGGGTCCAACTACGAGCAGTACTTC. Protein product: CSAVPGQGSNYEQYF. The rearrangement links TRBV20-1 to TRBJ2-7, with 10 bases lining up with TRBD1. The CDR3 length is 15 residues. Germline V gene lookup returns CDR1 DFQATT and CDR2 SNEGSKA (reference sequence). The V segment lost 6 bases and the J segment 3 bases; nucleotides outside the gene matches: 11.

V gene TRBV7-6 combines with J gene TRBJ2-3; D remains ambiguous. The CDR3 has 14 amino acids. Germline loops: CDR1 SGHVS, CDR2 FNYEAQ. With 1 base removed from V and 3 bases from J, the gap between germline ends came to 8 bases. CDR3 nucleotides: TGTGCCAGCAGCTTAGACCCCGTAACAGATACGCAGTATTTT. Protein: CASSLDPVTDTQYF.

This chain links TRBV19 with TRBJ2-2; D unclear. V was clipped by 6 bases and J by 6 bases, with 23 bases between them. CDR3 size: 17 residues. Germline CDR1 reads LNHDA; CDR2 reads SQIVND (reference sequence). CDR3 region: CASSHLLSGAKSGELFF. CDR3 in DNA: TGTGCCAGTAGCCATCTCCTCTCTGGCGCCAAATCCGGGGAGCTGTTTTTT.